This T cell receptor beta chain was identified during a study of blood T cell repertoires in COVID-19. The repertoire was sequenced with immunoSEQ multiplex PCR; TCRdb's copy has only in-frame clones and lacks some. The sample lists roughly 20,000 clones, about 80% occurring once. This CDR3 is 14 amino acids long. Germline CDR1 is SNHLY and CDR2 is FYNNEI. The V gene lost 7 bases and the J gene lost 7 bases, with 19 bases spanning the gap. The specimen was peripheral blood. The V gene is TRBV2, the J gene TRBJ1-2, with D tentatively TRBD1 (5 bases). The sequence derives from a human donor in a cohort sampled during active COVID-19. Written as DNA, the CDR3 is TGTGCCAGCAAAGATACGGGGGATGTGGTTGGCTACACCTTC. This gives the protein CASKDTGDVVGYTF. The variable domain in full, completed from reference TRBV2 and TRBJ1-2, reads EPEVTQTPSHQVTQMGQEVILRCVPISNHLYFYWYRQILGQKVEFLVSFYNNEISEKSEIFDDQFSVERPDGSNFTLKIRSTKLEDSAMYFCASKDTGDVVGYTFGSGTRLTVV.